The source of this TCR beta chain is a study of human T cells and chemical hapten exposure. Looking at the study overall: A mostly female patient group had alopecia areata, totalis or universalis.

The V gene lost 3 bases and the J gene lost 0 bases, with 15 bases spanning the gap. The CDR3 is made up of 17 amino acids. Germline V CDR1 and CDR2: MDHEN, SYDVKM. The time point is: patch test 1, 2 weeks after DPC sensitization. Treatment specified: therapeutic diphenylcyclopropenone sensitization with weekly scalp DPC. Notes on the study in general: Significantly more large CDR3 similarity clusters arose among expanded TCRs than among controls.

This clonotype was counted many times. The antigen is undetermined. Individual cDNA molecules (in the library) carried attached unique molecular identifiers. TCRdb redid the calling of the RACE reads with MiXCR, one entry per CDR3 protein. Among tens of thousands of distinct CDR3 sequences, about 11% were seen once, and the ten largest hold approximately 4%. The chain combines TRBV28 with TRBJ1-5; D not resolved. The source of this sequence is a woman aged 45-60 years with alopecia areata. Some clones in this sample may be carry-over from other donors' samples. This specimen was whole blood, taken in connection with sensitization to the hapten diphenylcyclopropenone (DPC). The CDR3 DNA reads TGTGCCAGCAGTTTCACACCGGGCCCCGTTAGCAATCAGCCCCAGCATTTT. It yields the protein CASSFTPGPVSNQPQHF.